What follows are 27 T cell receptor beta chains derived from one specimen sequenced in a study of shared clonotypes between healthy human individuals (dated by TCRdb to 2020 to 2022). The library came from the immunoSEQ multiplex PCR assay. This is the immuneACCESS table as TCRdb keeps it, with only in-frame sequences that have V and J called. A part of the clones is gone; compared with another copy, unresolved V genes explain less than half, and the rest is unexplained. Recorded for this sample are around 510,000 clones; around 77% of them occurred a single time. Around 11% of the sample is in the top ten clones. The material sequenced was PBMCs. Receptors originate from a woman aged 40 to 50 in good health. Some clones in this sample may be carry-over from other donors' samples.

The chain uses TRBV4-3 and TRBJ2-7; 8 bases are a match to TRBD1. Germline assignment: CDR1 LGHNA and CDR2 YSLEER. With V trimmed by 3 bases and J by 9 bases, 13 bases remained unmatched. The CDR3 contains 15 residues. CDR3 protein: CASSQGQGAIIGQYF. The CDR3 region has the DNA TGCGCCAGCAGCCAGGGTCAGGGGGCTATCATAGGGCAGTACTTC.

The J gene is TRBJ2-2, the V gene TRBV10-3, with 9 bases fitting TRBD2. V dropped 7 bases and J dropped 4; count of bases not matched to a gene: 7. Per the germline V gene, CDR1 is ENHRY and CDR2 is SYGVKD. The CDR3 is 15 residues long. The CDR3 nucleotides are TGTGCCATCATGGGCGGGAGGGCCGCCACCGGGGAGCTGTTTTTT. Amino acids: CAIMGGRAATGELFF.

The CDR3, as DNA: TGCGCCAGCAGCTTGGTTGTGGAGAGCACAGATACGCAGTATTTT. This gives the protein CASSLVVESTDTQYF. The chain carries TRBV5-1 and TRBJ2-3; D gene unclear. In germline, CDR1 is SGHRS, CDR2 YFSETQ. V was trimmed by 0 bases and J by 0 bases, leaving 8 bases between them. The CDR3 consists of 15 residues.

A note on this clone: At one boundary the junction diverges from the germline segment, which might be a read error. The chain joins TRBV20-1 to TRBJ2-1, with D perhaps matching TRBD1 (6 bases). This CDR3 has 10 residues. Germline lookup yields CDR1 DFQATT and CDR2 SNEGSKA (reference sequence). CDR3 sequence reads: CSAREARTVF. Here the CDR3 DNA reads TGCAGTGCTAGAGAGGCTCGGACAGTCTTC.

With respect to this clone: This likely traces to a read error, being one base from a far larger clone. The chain combines TRBV7-2 with TRBJ1-4; TRBD1 matches at 8 bases. Per the germline V gene, CDR1 is SGHTA and CDR2 is FQGNSA. This CDR3 has 15 amino acids. CDR3 amino acids: CARSPPGTGTEKLFF. As DNA, the CDR3 is TGTGCCCGCAGCCCACCCGGGACAGGTACCGAAAAACTGTTTTTT.

This chain uses TRBV5-5 with TRBJ1-2; D gene uncertain. Germline V CDR1 and CDR2: SGHKS, YYEKEE (reference sequence). V was trimmed by 4 bases and J by 8 bases, leaving 15 bases between them. The CDR3 is 13 residues long. The CDR3: CASSVPEGFGYTF. In DNA form, the CDR3 reads TGTGCCAGCAGCGTCCCGGAAGGGTTCGGCTACACCTTC.

The V call is TRBV13, the J call TRBJ2-7, with D possibly TRBD2 on 5 matching bases. CDR1 PRHDT and CDR2 FYEKMQ come from the germline V gene (reference sequence). The CDR3 loop spans 15 amino acids. V lost 2 bases to trimming and J lost 0 bases, with 11 bases between them. The CDR3 bases are TGTGCCAGCAGCTTACTGCGGAGGAGCTCCTACGAGCAGTACTTC. The encoded protein is CASSLLRRSSYEQYF.

This clone was observed a single time. Written as DNA, the CDR3 is TGCGCCAGCAGTTCCGGGACAGGGACGAATCAGCCCCAGCATTTT. Protein sequence: CASSSGTGTNQPQHF. The chain uses TRBV5-1 and TRBJ1-5, with 9 nucleotides matching TRBD1. The CDR3 contains 15 residues. Germline CDR1 reads SGHRS; CDR2 reads YFSETQ. V shed 5 bases and J 4 bases; nucleotides not matched to a gene: 7.

The chain recombines TRBV19 with TRBJ1-5, with 10 bases matching TRBD1. Germline values: CDR1 LNHDA, CDR2 SQIVND (reference sequence). This CDR3 comprises 15 residues. V trimming: 3 bases; J trimming: 7 bases; junction bases outside the gene matches: 6. The CDR3 DNA reads TGTGCCAGTAGTATGAGGGACAGGGGTGGACAGCCCCAGCATTTT. Its translation is CASSMRDRGGQPQHF.

The table lists this clone with a few counts. The rearrangement joins TRBV4-2 to TRBJ2-4, with D possibly being TRBD2 (5 bases). The CDR3 loop spans 14 amino acids. Between the trimmed V and J ends, which lost 1 base and 2 bases, there was a span of 6 bases. Germline lookup yields CDR1 LGHNA and CDR2 YNFKEQ. CDR3 bases: TGTGCCAGCAGCCAAGGGGAGACCAAAAACATTCAGTACTTC. Amino acids: CASSQGETKNIQYF.

The J gene is TRBJ1-4, the V gene TRBV4-1, with D possibly TRBD1 on 6 matching bases. V gave up 4 bases and J gave up 4 bases, with 10 bases separating them. Germline V CDR1 and CDR2: MGHRA, YSYEKL. The CDR3 covers 14 residues. The CDR3 loop reads CASSLTGFNEKLFF. For the CDR3, the DNA is TGCGCCAGCAGCCTGACAGGTTTTAATGAAAAACTGTTTTTT.

Of note for this clone: An end of the junction differs from the germline gene, which may be a read error. The CDR3 sequence is CASSSARAKFDTEAFF. CDR3 nucleotides: TGTGCCAGCAGCTCAGCGCGGGCTAAGTTTGACACTGAAGCCTTCTTT. The chain is built from TRBV6-6 and TRBJ1-1, with D uncertain. CDR1 is MNHNY, CDR2 SVGAGI, per germline (reference sequence). The CDR3 has 16 amino acids.

V usage is TRBV11-2 and J usage is TRBJ2-1, with D hard to call. Germline values: CDR1 SGHAT, CDR2 FQNNGV. This CDR3 has 16 residues. The V gene lost 1 base and the J gene lost 9 bases, with 19 bases spanning the gap. CDR3: CASSLGVANPSGEQFF. CDR3 in DNA: TGTGCCAGCAGCTTAGGCGTGGCTAACCCGAGTGGTGAGCAGTTCTTC.

This clone showed up just a few times. The chain uses TRBV27 and TRBJ1-2; 7 bases are shared with TRBD1. V was pared by 2 bases and J by 7 bases, with 10 bases of the junction left unmatched. The CDR3 runs 15 residues. Germline lookup yields CDR1 MNHEY and CDR2 SMNVEV (reference sequence). CDR3 sequence reads: CASSLLGGAQGGYTF. For the CDR3, the DNA is TGTGCCAGCAGTTTACTAGGGGGCGCTCAGGGTGGCTACACCTTC.

This clone was found a few times. The chain links TRBV7-9 to TRBJ2-3; D is unclear. V lost 3 bases, J lost 1 base, and 11 bases lay in between. CDR3 size: 15 residues. The V gene's germline CDR1 is SEHNR and CDR2 FQNEAQ (reference sequence). The DNA for the CDR3 is TGTGCCAGCAGCTTTCCAGGCGGAGGCACAGATACGCAGTATTTT. The encoded protein is CASSFPGGGTDTQYF.

The CDR3 sequence: CASSDQKVAYEQYF. The CDR3 DNA reads as TGTGCCAGCAGTGATCAGAAGGTGGCCTACGAGCAGTACTTC. The chain employs TRBV28 and TRBJ2-7; D unresolved. This CDR3 is built from 14 residues. Trimming took off 5 bases at V and 2 bases at J, with 13 bases between the two ends. Germline V gene lookup returns CDR1 MDHEN and CDR2 SYDVKM. The whole variable domain, filled in from reference TRBV28 and TRBJ2-7, reads DVKVTQSSRYLVKRTGEKVFLECVQDMDHENMFWYRQDPGLGLRLIYFSYDVKMKEKGDIPEGYSVSREKKERFSLILESASTNQTSMYLCASSDQKVAYEQYFGPGTRLTVT.

Regarding this clone: Within the sample, other DNA sequences also encode this same CDR3. This chain links TRBV7-9 with TRBJ2-3; D is uncertain. Trimming removed 5 bases from V and 6 bases from J, with 12 bases in between. The CDR3 has 13 residues. CDR1 is SEHNR, CDR2 FQNEAQ, per germline (reference sequence). The CDR3 sequence: CASSLTPTDTQYF. CDR3 sequence (DNA): TGTGCCAGCAGCCTAACTCCGACCGATACGCAGTATTTT.

The chain recombines TRBV27 with TRBJ2-7, with 9 positions matching TRBD2. J was trimmed by 5 bases and V by 3 bases; bases with no gene match: 2. The germline CDR1 and CDR2 sequences are MNHEY and SMNVEV (reference sequence). The CDR3 length is 13 residues. CDR3 protein: CASSLREGDEQYF. CDR3 nucleotides: TGTGCCAGCAGTTTGCGGGAGGGGGACGAGCAGTACTTC.

This chain connects TRBV5-5 to TRBJ2-1; D is possibly TRBD2 (6 bases). Trimming cost V 2 bases and J 4 bases, with 13 bases left between them. Germline assignment: CDR1 SGHKS and CDR2 YYEKEE (reference sequence). CDR3 length: 15 amino acids. The CDR3 here is CASSFVRGRYNEQFF. The CDR3, as DNA: TGTGCCAGCAGCTTTGTCCGGGGGAGATACAATGAGCAGTTCTTC. The variable domain in full, completed from reference TRBV5-5 and TRBJ2-1, reads DAGVTQSPTHLIKTRGQQVTLRCSPISGHKSVSWYQQVLGQGPQFIFQYYEKEERGRGNFPDRFSARQFPNYSSELNVNALLLGDSALYLCASSFVRGRYNEQFFGPGTRLTVL.

The chain links TRBV18 to TRBJ2-1; D uncertain. The germline V gene encodes CDR1 KGHSH and CDR2 LQKENI. This CDR3 has 16 amino acids. V lost 0 bases and J lost 4, with 13 bases in between. CDR3 region: CASSPPMNGGYNEQFF. CDR3 DNA sequence: TGTGCCAGCTCACCACCTATGAACGGCGGTTACAATGAGCAGTTCTTC.

The chain couples TRBV28 to TRBJ2-7; 7 positions agree with TRBD2. The CDR3 has 14 amino acids. Germline CDR1 reads MDHEN; CDR2 reads SYDVKM. V was clipped by 6 bases and J by 2 bases; unmatched bases: 7. For the CDR3, the DNA is TGTGCCAGCAGCTATCTAGCGGATGCCTACGAGCAGTACTTC. Amino acids: CASSYLADAYEQYF.

This chain uses TRBV7-4 with TRBJ1-5, with D tentatively TRBD1 (5 bases). This CDR3 spans 14 amino acids. Trimming pared 3 bases from V and 5 bases from J, leaving 11 bases between. Germline assignment: CDR1 SGHVT and CDR2 SQSDAQ. The CDR3 DNA reads as TGTGCCAGCAGCTTCAGGGATATTCATCAGCCCCAGCATTTT. This sequence encodes CASSFRDIHQPQHF. The full variable domain, its missing parts supplied by reference TRBV7-4 and TRBJ1-5, is GAGVSQSPRYKVAKRGRDVALRCDSISGHVTLYWYRQTLGQGSEVLTYSQSDAQRDKSGRPSGRFSAERPERSVSTLKIQRTEQGDSAVYLCASSFRDIHQPQHFGDGTRLSIL.

The CDR3 region has the DNA TGCGCCAGCAGCGAGGGACTAGCGGGAGTTGGTGAGCAGTTCTTC. Its translation: CASSEGLAGVGEQFF. This rearrangement joins TRBV5-1 to TRBJ2-1, with TRBD2 matching over 14 bases. CDR1 SGHRS and CDR2 YFSETQ come from the germline V gene. The V gene end was trimmed by 4 bases and the J gene end by 9 bases; junction bases not matched to a gene: 6. The length of the CDR3 is 15 residues. Supplemented by reference TRBV5-1 and TRBJ2-1, the full variable domain reads KAGVTQTPRYLIKTRGQQVTLSCSPISGHRSVSWYQQTPGQGLQFLFEYFSETQRNKGNFPGRFSGRQFSNSRSEMNVSTLELGDSALYLCASSEGLAGVGEQFFGPGTRLTVL.

J is TRBJ1-4 and V is TRBV5-1; D unclear. The CDR3 totals 13 residues. The germline V gene encodes CDR1 SGHRS and CDR2 YFSETQ. Trimming removed 3 bases from V and 5 bases from J, with 8 bases in between. CDR3 sequence reads: CASSSDGNEKLFF. CDR3 nucleotides: TGCGCCAGCAGCTCGGACGGGAATGAAAAACTGTTTTTT.

This rearrangement joins TRBV2 to TRBJ2-1; D uncertain. The CDR3 covers 12 residues. The V gene's germline CDR1 is SNHLY and CDR2 FYNNEI. Trimming removed 2 bases at V and 8 bases at J, with 7 bases between. The CDR3 sequence: CASSERDHEQFF. CDR3 DNA: TGTGCCAGCAGTGAAAGGGATCATGAGCAGTTCTTC.

This clone was observed a single time. The rearrangement uses TRBV5-1 and TRBJ2-1; 13 bases are shared with TRBD2. Germline trimming cut 4 bases from V and 5 bases from J; bases unmatched to any gene: 3. The CDR3 spans 15 residues. The germline V gene has CDR1 SGHRS and CDR2 YFSETQ. Here the CDR3 DNA reads TGCGCCAGCAGCGCCGGACTAGCGGGAGACAATGAGCAGTTCTTC. It translates to CASSAGLAGDNEQFF. The whole variable domain, filled in from reference TRBV5-1 and TRBJ2-1, reads KAGVTQTPRYLIKTRGQQVTLSCSPISGHRSVSWYQQTPGQGLQFLFEYFSETQRNKGNFPGRFSGRQFSNSRSEMNVSTLELGDSALYLCASSAGLAGDNEQFFGPGTRLTVL.

The chain employs TRBV5-7 and TRBJ2-2; the D is unclear. TRBV5-7 carries the ORF label, with uncertain function. Between the trimmed V and J ends, which lost 0 bases and 6 bases, there was a span of 12 bases. The CDR3 is 15 amino acids. CDR3 sequence: CASSLGGDWSGELFF. The CDR3 DNA is TGTGCCAGCAGCTTGGGCGGTGATTGGTCCGGGGAGCTGTTTTTT.